One sample yielded the 13 T cell receptor beta chains listed below, sequenced in a study of T-cell reconstitution after alpha-beta-depleted transplantation in children. Unique molecular identifiers were used in preparing the TCRbeta library. TCRdb redid the calling of the PCR reads with MiXCR, one entry per CDR3 protein. The sample consists of roughly 610,000 distinct CDR3 sequences, roughly 10% of them appearing once. Source: PBMCs from the stem cell graft donor, taken from the stem cell graft. The source is a human donor who donated a stem cell graft to a child with acute myeloid leukemia.

The chain recombines TRBV3-1 with TRBJ2-5; D gene uncertain. This CDR3 contains 13 residues. Trimming shortened V by 5 bases and J by 3 bases, and 10 bases separated the two germline ends. The germline V gene encodes CDR1 LGHDT and CDR2 YNNKEL (reference sequence). The CDR3 nucleotides are TGTGCCAGCAGCTACGGAGCTGAAGAGACCCAGTACTTC. As protein: CASSYGAEETQYF.

This clonotype has a count of ten or more. V is TRBV5-1 and J is TRBJ2-7; the match to TRBD2 covers 16 bases. The J segment lost 6 bases and the V segment lost 2 bases, leaving 8 bases of the junction unmatched. CDR1 and CDR2 from the germline V gene are SGHRS and YFSETQ. This CDR3 comprises 17 residues. In nucleotides, the CDR3 is TGCGCCAGCAGCTTCGGGACTAGCGGGAGGGCCGGTGGCGAGCAGTACTTC. This codes for CASSFGTSGRAGGEQYF.

This clonotype was found a few times. Likely a read error: the CDR3 ends without its conserved phenylalanine or tryptophan. J is TRBJ1-4 and V is TRBV4-1; 7 nucleotides align to TRBD1. The CDR3 has 17 residues. Looked up from germline, CDR1 is MGHRA and CDR2 is YSYEKL. Germline trimming cut 1 base from V and 0 bases from J; bases unmatched to any gene: 5. The CDR3 coding sequence is TGCGCCAGCAGCCAAGGGAACAGGGGAACAACTAATGAAAAACTGTTTCTT. It specifies CASSQGNRGTTNEKLFL.

This clonotype occurred a few times. The rearrangement uses TRBV19 and TRBJ2-1; no reliable D call. In germline, CDR1 is LNHDA, CDR2 SQIVND (reference sequence). The CDR3 consists of 12 residues. The V end was cut by 6 bases, the J end by 10 bases, with 13 bases between. DNA of the CDR3: TGTGCCAGTAGCACTGTAGGGCGGGAGCAGTTCTTC. Translation gives CASSTVGREQFF.

This clonotype was seen many times. The chain carries TRBV14 and TRBJ2-3, with 7 positions matching TRBD2. The CDR3 spans 12 residues. Germline loops: CDR1 SGHDN, CDR2 FVKESK. J gave up 14 bases and V 7 bases, and 12 bases lay outside the gene matches. CDR3 nucleotide sequence: TGTGCCAGCACCCCGGGGGGACGAGTGCTGTATTTT. Residues: CASTPGGRVLYF.

This clonotype was seen only a few times. The V call is TRBV29-1, the J call TRBJ2-2; TRBD2 aligns across 8 bases. After removal of 0 bases from V and 4 bases from J, the junction contained 16 bases not matched to a gene. CDR1 and CDR2 (germline): SQVTM, ANQGSEA. There are 19 residues in the CDR3. The CDR3 loop is CSVEEGGLVVKRVTGELFF. The CDR3 DNA follows: TGCAGCGTTGAAGAAGGGGGACTAGTAGTAAAGCGGGTCACCGGGGAGCTGTTTTTT.

The rearrangement joins TRBV7-9 to TRBJ1-5, with D possibly TRBD1 on 5 matching bases. CDR3 length equals 15 residues. Deletions cut 7 bases from V and 4 bases from J, with 17 bases between. Looked up from germline, CDR1 is SEHNR and CDR2 is FQNEAQ (reference sequence). The CDR3 spells CASILGDGLNQPQHF. The CDR3 DNA sequence: TGTGCCAGCATCTTGGGGGACGGGTTAAATCAGCCCCAGCATTTT.

This clonotype occurred a few times. This sequence joins TRBV6-5 and TRBJ2-3, with 9 bases that match TRBD1. Germline values: CDR1 MNHEY, CDR2 SVGAGI. This CDR3 comprises 15 residues. With V trimmed by 4 bases and J by 0 bases, 2 bases remained unmatched. DNA of the CDR3: TGTGCCAGCAGTTCCGGGACAGGGAGCACAGATACGCAGTATTTT. Protein product: CASSSGTGSTDTQYF.

The DNA of the CDR3 is TGTGCCAGCAGCAGACAGGTTGGGGGCTACGAGCAGTACTTC. This gives the protein CASSRQVGGYEQYF. The chain links TRBV12-3 or TRBV12-4 to TRBJ2-7, with D perhaps TRBD1 (6 bases). Trimming took off 6 bases at V and 3 bases at J, with 15 bases between the two ends. This CDR3 contains 14 residues.

The chain is built from TRBV12-3 or TRBV12-4 and TRBJ1-5; perhaps TRBD1 as D (5 bases). The CDR3 is made up of 13 amino acids. Trimming left V 7 bases short and J 3 bases short, with 10 bases between. CDR3: CASKGRANQPQHF. In DNA form, the CDR3 reads TGTGCCAGCAAGGGCAGGGCCAATCAGCCCCAGCATTTT.

A few counts support this clonotype. The rearrangement links TRBV6-5 to TRBJ2-3, with D perhaps TRBD2 (5 bases). The V gene lost 6 bases and the J gene lost 1 base, with 17 bases spanning the gap. Per the germline V gene, CDR1 is MNHEY and CDR2 is SVGAGI. The CDR3 loop spans 16 amino acids. The CDR3 nucleotides are TGTGCCAGCAGCCCCACCTCCCAGCGGCGCACAGATACGCAGTATTTT. It specifies CASSPTSQRRTDTQYF.

This clonotype has a handful of counts. The chain has TRBV12-3 or TRBV12-4 and TRBJ2-3; either TRBD1 or TRBD2 may fit D (5 bases each). The ends were cut back, 6 bases at V and 11 bases at J, with 12 bases in the middle. The CDR3 is 11 residues long. Here the CDR3 DNA reads TGTGCCAGCAGCAACAATGGGGGGCAGTATTTT. This encodes CASSNNGGQYF.

This clonotype has ten or more counts. The chain combines TRBV15 with TRBJ1-3, with TRBD1 as a possible D gene (5 bases). Germline V gene sequence: CDR1 LNHNV, CDR2 YYDKDF (reference sequence). The CDR3 contains 15 residues. The V and J ends lost 5 bases and 3 bases respectively, with 14 bases between them. The CDR3 nucleotides read TGTGCCACCAGCGATGACAGTGCACGTGGAAACACCATATATTTT. This gives the protein CATSDDSARGNTIYF.